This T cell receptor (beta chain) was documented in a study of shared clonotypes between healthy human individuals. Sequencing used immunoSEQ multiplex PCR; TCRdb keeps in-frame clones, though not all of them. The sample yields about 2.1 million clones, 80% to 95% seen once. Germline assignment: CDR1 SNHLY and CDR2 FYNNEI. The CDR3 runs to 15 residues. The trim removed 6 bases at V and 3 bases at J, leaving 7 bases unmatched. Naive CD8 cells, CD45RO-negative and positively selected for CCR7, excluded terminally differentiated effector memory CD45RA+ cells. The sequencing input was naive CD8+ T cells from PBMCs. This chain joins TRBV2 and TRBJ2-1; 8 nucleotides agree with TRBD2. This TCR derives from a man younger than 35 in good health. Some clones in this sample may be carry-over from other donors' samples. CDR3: CASRPLAGGYNEQFF. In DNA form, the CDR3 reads TGTGCCAGCAGACCTCTAGCGGGCGGCTACAATGAGCAGTTCTTC.